This TCR beta chain was profiled in a study of blood T cell repertoires in COVID-19 (dated by TCRdb to 2018 to 2021). In the study overall: The collaborator samples originated in the United States, Italy and Spain and spanned the acute and convalescent phases of COVID-19. The prospective study material was composed of cDNA or gDNA derived from T cells, B-cell-depleted T cells, or PBMCs. Subjects who had been exposed to COVID-19, were actively infected with it, or had recovered from it provided the deeply sampled blood TCRbeta repertoires that made up the dataset. The repertoires were released in a freely available public database intended as a resource for research on the immune response to SARS-CoV-2. The samples were drawn from two sources: the first 160 participants of the ongoing ImmuneRACE study, and 1,200 or so subjects contributed by 6 global collaborators. A de-identified subject ID, COVID-19 status, age in years and sex were almost always included in the sample metadata. Where available, HLA class I and class II types were obtained from metadata supplied by the sample provider rather than from assay-based typing.

This clone appeared a few times. The clone's antigen remains unknown. Base qualities are not recorded, but no much larger clone differs from it by a single base. TCRbeta CDR3 regions were amplified from genomic DNA using the immunoSEQ Assay, a bias-controlled multiplex PCR. The study's processing was this. Nucleated cell counts per sample were estimated from amplification of reference gene primers within the assay. To quantify the absolute abundance of each unique TCRbeta CDR3 rearrangement, sequence reads were collapsed and filtered. Productive Simpson clonality was computed per sample as the square root of Simpson's diversity index over productive rearrangements. Entries here come from immuneACCESS through TCRdb and include only in-frame sequences with V and J called. Some clones fail to appear in such tables; in the studies checked, an unresolved V gene covers under half of the shortfall, and the cause of the remainder is unknown. V and J calls and clone size are given by that table; D and trimming were obtained from the DNA. The sample table holds approximately 210,000 clones, of which around 82% were seen once. About 4.3% of the sample rests with the top ten.

Study-wide conclusions, independent of this receptor: Clinical and demographic metadata were provided uncurated, with the amount varying by source and participant.

In the prospective study, participants were about 18 to 95 years old, resided in approximately 22 geographic areas of the United States, and were enrolled through a virtual design. To assign participants to cohorts, the prospective study relied on clinical history that participants themselves reported in a screening survey and a study questionnaire. Each participant in the prospective study had whole blood, serum and a nasopharyngeal or oropharyngeal swab collected by mobile phlebotomists. Over a roughly two-month period, participants in the prospective study had the option of providing additional blood draws and questionnaires. Before DNA extraction, blood samples from the prospective study were shipped at room temperature or frozen. There are 12 amino acids in the CDR3, from cysteine to phenylalanine inclusive. CDR3 DNA only is kept here, 36 bases in frame from base 1. Deletion took 4 bases off V and 5 bases off J, with a span of 6 bases between the germline ends.

The V and J genes are TRBV12-3 or TRBV12-4 and TRBJ1-5, with no reliable assignment of the D segment. This TCR came from a man under 40 with acute COVID-19. Sequencing was performed on PBMCs or T cells enriched from blood (not recorded which). CDR3 sequence: CASSWGDQPQHF. The nucleotide sequence is TGTGCCAGCAGTTGGGGAGATCAGCCCCAGCATTTT.